This is a list of T cell receptor beta chains from one sample in a study of blood T cells in healthy people across ages. TCRdb reprocessed the 5' RACE reads with MiXCR, giving one entry per CDR3 protein. Of some 760,000 distinct CDR3 sequences listed, 20% to 25% were seen once; the top ten hold around 9.2%. This sample was also put to use in a study of T cells of mothers and their children.

Sequencing was done on a sample of blood. Receptor source: a boy under 18 in good health. The CDR3 runs from the conserved cysteine through the conserved F or W. The D gene is left open where the match is weak. Part of the rows lack a size; the others show once, few, many or a class for expanded clones.

D,size,V,length,J,DNA,CDR3
NA,NA,TRBV29-1,13,TRBJ2-1,TGCAGCGTTGAAAACAGGACCTACAATGAGCAGTTCTTC,CSVENRTYNEQFF
TRBD2,once,TRBV11-1,16,TRBJ2-1,TGTGCCAGCAGCTTAAGGTCTGCGGGAGCGAGCAATGAGCAGTTCTTC,CASSLRSAGASNEQFF
NA,NA,TRBV13,16,TRBJ1-4,TGTGCCAGCAGCTTAGGAGAAGAAGGAACTAATGAAAAACTGTTTTTT,CASSLGEEGTNEKLFF
NA,few,TRBV15,16,TRBJ2-5,TGTGCCACCAGCAGAGATTCTCAGGGCCAGAAGGAGACCCAGTACTTC,CATSRDSQGQKETQYF
NA,few,TRBV29-1,14,TRBJ1-3,TGCAGCGTCTACATCGTAGACTCTGGAAACACCATATATTTT,CSVYIVDSGNTIYF
TRBD1,NA,TRBV12-3/TRBV12-4,16,TRBJ1-4,TGTGCCAGCAGTCCTCCCGACAGGGAAATTCGTGAAAAACTGTTTTTT,CASSPPDREIREKLFF
NA,NA,TRBV2,14,TRBJ2-3,TGTGCCAGCACCCTAGTGGGCTCCACAGATACGCAGTATTTT,CASTLVGSTDTQYF
NA,NA,TRBV18,17,TRBJ1-2,TGTGCCAGCTCACCAGTCGCGTCTAAGAGGGGTACCTATGGCTACACCTTC,CASSPVASKRGTYGYTF
NA,NA,TRBV10-3,18,TRBJ2-6,TGTGCCATCAGTGAGTCGGGTCGTAAAGGGGCTGGGGCCAACGTCCTGACTTTC,CAISESGRKGAGANVLTF
NA,NA,TRBV2,14,TRBJ2-5,TGTGCCTCCAAGGAGACAGTAACGCAAGAGACCCAGTACTTC,CASKETVTQETQYF
NA,NA,TRBV7-9,18,TRBJ2-4,TGTGCCAGCAGCTTATGGGGCCTAAAGACTGTAGCCAAAAACATTCAGTACTTC,CASSLWGLKTVAKNIQYF
NA,NA,TRBV6-4,17,TRBJ1-1,TGTGCCAGCAGTGACTCCGATATTTGGGAGCAGAACACTGAAGCTTTCTTT,CASSDSDIWEQNTEAFF
TRBD2,NA,TRBV7-2,15,TRBJ2-1,TGTGCCAGCAGCTTAGACTGGGGACTAGCACAAGAGCAGTTCTTC,CASSLDWGLAQEQFF
TRBD1,few,TRBV19,15,TRBJ2-6,TGTGCCAGTAGTGGGACAGGGCTTGGGGCCAACGTCCTGACTTTC,CASSGTGLGANVLTF
TRBD2,once,TRBV7-8,13,TRBJ2-1,TGTGCCAGCAGCGCTCTAGCGGAGAATGAGCAGTTCTTC,CASSALAENEQFF
NA,NA,TRBV7-6,15,TRBJ1-1,TGTGCCAGCAGCTTAATAGGGCAGGAGAACACTGAAGTTTTCTTT,CASSLIGQENTEVFF
TRBD2,few,TRBV28,16,TRBJ2-2,TGTGCCAGCGGCCTGGGACTAGGTGTTGGGGTCGGGGAGCTGTTTTTT,CASGLGLGVGVGELFF
NA,NA,TRBV12-3/TRBV12-4,15,TRBJ1-5,TGTGCCAGCAGTACAACAGGAGTAGGCAATCAGCCCCAGCATTTT,CASSTTGVGNQPQHF
TRBD2,few,TRBV15,12,TRBJ2-5,TGTGCCACCGGCGGGAGGTCTGAGACCCAGTACTTC,CATGGRSETQYF
TRBD1,NA,TRBV27,17,TRBJ2-2,TGTGGCAGCAGTTTCACAGGGGGCGCTTCGACCGGCGGGGAGCTGTTTTTT,CGSSFTGGASTGGELFF
NA,few,TRBV5-1,14,TRBJ1-3,TGCGCCAGCAGCTTGCTTGCCAGGGACAACACCATATATTTT,CASSLLARDNTIYF
NA,few,TRBV9,15,TRBJ2-5,TGTGCCAGCAGCGTAGTTGGGGGCCCCCTCGAGACCCAGTACTTC,CASSVVGGPLETQYF
NA,NA,TRBV7-9,14,TRBJ2-7,TGTGCCAGCAGCTCTCATGGGGGCAGCTACGAGCAGTACTTC,CASSSHGGSYEQYF
NA,NA,TRBV4-1,15,TRBJ2-7,TGCGCCAGCAGCCAAGTTTTAGAGAGGATCTACGAGCAGTACTTC,CASSQVLERIYEQYF
NA,many,TRBV27,14,TRBJ2-5,TGTGCCAGCAGTCCCCCCGGGGGATTAGAGACCCAGTACTTC,CASSPPGGLETQYF
NA,NA,TRBV6-6,12,TRBJ2-2,TGTGCCAGCACCCTGGGGACCGGGGAGCTGTTTTTT,CASTLGTGELFF
NA,few,TRBV29-1,14,TRBJ1-6,TGCAGCGTTGACCCCGGACAGTTGAATTCACCCCTCCACTTT,CSVDPGQLNSPLHF
NA,few,TRBV3-1,16,TRBJ2-1,TGTGCCAGCAGCCAAGATCCAAGTAACGGCTACAATGAGCAGTTCTTC,CASSQDPSNGYNEQFF
NA,once,TRBV12-3/TRBV12-4,15,TRBJ2-1,TGTGCCAGCAGTTTAGGGGCAGGATTAAGGAATGAGCAGTTCTTC,CASSLGAGLRNEQFF
NA,NA,TRBV29-1,16,TRBJ2-2,TGCAGCGTTGAGGTCACGGGGGAGAGCCCCACCGGGGAGCTGTTTTTT,CSVEVTGESPTGELFF
TRBD1,few,TRBV6-6,14,TRBJ1-1,TGTGCCAGCAGACCTGGACAGGTGAACACTGAAGCTTTCTTT,CASRPGQVNTEAFF
TRBD2,few,TRBV7-9,15,TRBJ2-5,TGTGCCAGCAGCCTTAGTCTAGCGGGGTGGGAGACCCAGTACTTC,CASSLSLAGWETQYF
NA,few,TRBV5-1,14,TRBJ1-4,TGCGCCAGCAGCTTGATTGGACCTAATGAAAAACTGTTTTTT,CASSLIGPNEKLFF
TRBD2,NA,TRBV11-2,14,TRBJ2-5,TGTGCCAGCAGTTTTTGGCGGGAGGGGGAGACCCAGTACTTC,CASSFWREGETQYF
TRBD1,few,TRBV5-6,15,TRBJ2-5,TGTGCCAGCAGCCTGGACAGGGGGCGCGAAGAGACCCAGTACTTC,CASSLDRGREETQYF
NA,NA,TRBV15,15,TRBJ2-1,TGTGCCACCAGCAGAGACAGGGGCCTCTACAATGAGCAGTTCTTC,CATSRDRGLYNEQFF
TRBD1,few,TRBV6-1,15,TRBJ1-4,TGTGCCAGCGTCTTCCCAGGGGGCACTAATGAAAAACTGTTTTTT,CASVFPGGTNEKLFF
TRBD1,few,TRBV4-1,12,TRBJ2-7,TGCGCCAGCAGCGGGACAGGGCTCGAGCAGTACTTC,CASSGTGLEQYF
NA,few,TRBV14,16,TRBJ1-2,TGTGCCAGCAGCCAAGAGTATGATGGGACCTACTATGGCTACACCTTC,CASSQEYDGTYYGYTF
TRBD2,few,TRBV7-2,16,TRBJ2-1,TGTGCCAGCAGCCACGAGAGCGGGAGCTCCTACAATGAGCAGTTCTTC,CASSHESGSSYNEQFF
TRBD1,few,TRBV2,15,TRBJ1-2,TGTGCCAGCAGTGATACAGGGGGTGGAAACTATGGCTACACCTTC,CASSDTGGGNYGYTF
NA,NA,TRBV12-3/TRBV12-4,14,TRBJ2-7,TGTGCCAGCGGAAACCGATACAGCCCCTACGAGCAGTACTTC,CASGNRYSPYEQYF
NA,NA,TRBV6-1,10,TRBJ1-2,TGTGCCACGGGGGATGGTGGCTACACCTTC,CATGDGGYTF
TRBD2,NA,TRBV20-1,15,TRBJ2-7,TGCAGTGCTAATTCTCGTCGGGTAGCGGGCTACGAGCAGTACTTC,CSANSRRVAGYEQYF
TRBD1,NA,TRBV6-5,13,TRBJ2-2,TGTGCCGTGACAGGGAGTGGCACCGGGGAGCTGTTTTTT,CAVTGSGTGELFF
NA,NA,TRBV6-6,15,TRBJ2-6,TGTGCCAGTTGGAGGGTGGACTCTGGGGCCAACGTCCTGACTTTC,CASWRVDSGANVLTF
TRBD1,few,TRBV15,17,TRBJ2-7,TGTGCCACCAGAAGAGATGAGCCGACGGACAGGTCCTACGAGCAGTACTTC,CATRRDEPTDRSYEQYF
TRBD2,few,TRBV29-1,17,TRBJ2-5,TGCAGCGTTGAGGGCGTCGTGACTAGCGGGATCCGGGAGACCCAGTACTTC,CSVEGVVTSGIRETQYF
NA,NA,TRBV3-1,15,TRBJ1-3,TGTGCTAGCAGCCAGGCTGGGGGCTCTGGAAACACCATATATTTT,CASSQAGGSGNTIYF
NA,NA,TRBV29-1,13,TRBJ1-1,TGCAGCGTTACGGAACCGGGTATCACTGAAGCTTTCTTT,CSVTEPGITEAFF
NA,NA,TRBV28,14,TRBJ2-5,TGTGCCAGCAGTACCGGGGCAACCTGGGAGACCCAGTACTTC,CASSTGATWETQYF